This T cell receptor beta chain was retrieved from a study of blood T cell repertoires in COVID-19. Original analysis: Quantification of nucleated cells was approximated via reference gene primer amplification. The repertoire was sequenced with immunoSEQ multiplex PCR; TCRdb's copy has only in-frame clones and lacks some. For V, J and clone size, that table is used; D and trimming come from the DNA. This table has 43,000 or so clones, over 75% appearing once. The sequenced sample was peripheral blood. The source is an older woman with acute or convalescent COVID-19.

The CDR3 here is CASSRGGYGYTF. The CDR3, as DNA: TGTGCCAGCTCAAGGGGGGGCTATGGCTACACCTTC. The chain links TRBV18 to TRBJ1-2, with a weak D call TRBD1 (6 bases). This CDR3 is built from 12 residues. V lost 5 bases, J lost 4 bases, and 8 bases lay in between. Germline values: CDR1 KGHSH, CDR2 LQKENI.